This TCR beta chain was identified during a study of PD-1 blockade in mismatch repair-deficient tumors. Across the study: Patients had fewer than 15 mismatch repair-deficient cancer types and were previously treated and progressing. The study's findings and limits: Tumor-resident clones, often absent from pretreatment blood, expanded after pembrolizumab and then contracted.

Assay: immunoSEQ multiplex PCR; the TCRdb copy retains only in-frame clones and omits some. The profile shows over 100,000 clones, approximately 80% of them singletons. PCR or immunohistochemistry showed mismatch repair deficiency in every enrolled patient. Three pembrolizumab responders had their TCRs sequenced. Concerning this clone itself: Its antigen is unidentified.

Germline-derived CDR1 and CDR2 are SGHNT and YENEEA. This CDR3 spans 15 amino acids. V was pared by 0 bases and J by 3 bases, with 12 bases between. J is TRBJ2-7 and V is TRBV11-3, with D perhaps matching TRBD1 (5 bases). The starting material was peripheral blood, obtained 60 weeks after starting pembrolizumab. This sequence was found in an adult with mismatch repair-deficient cancer. For the CDR3, the DNA is TGTGCCAGCAGCTTAGAGGGCCAGGGCCGCTACGAGCAGTACTTC. Protein sequence: CASSLEGQGRYEQYF.